Sequencing of this T cell receptor (beta chain) was carried out in a study of regulatory T cells in long-lasting Graves disease. Study overall: Graves' disease counted as persistent after over 5 years of antithyroid drugs with positive TSH receptor antibodies.

For TCR beta, libraries came from iRepertoire HTBI primers and Arm-PCR of CDR3 regions. MiXCR, run by TCRdb on the multiplex PCR reads, gives a single entry per CDR3 protein. There are about 290,000 distinct CDR3 sequences in the sample; under 25% occur only once, and 56% lies in the top ten. The study, taken as a whole, reports: Preferential use of TRBV28, TRBJ1-2 and TRBJ2-5 was seen in persistent disease. Owing to a sample size that was small, accuracy may have been reduced.

About this clonotype itself: Its antigen is currently unknown.

Described time point: persistent/refractory GD, antithyroid drugs over 5 years with positive TRAb. Extracted RNA from PBMCs served as the source of the TCR library. This CDR3 has 14 amino acids. The germline V gene has CDR1 SGHTA and CDR2 FQGNSA. V shed 1 base and J shed 8 bases, with 12 bases lying between them. The sample was peripheral blood mononuclear cells (PBMCs), taken when the disease was refractory, from a patient treated with antithyroid drugs. V is TRBV7-2 and J is TRBJ2-1; D is ambiguous. The clonotype originates from a female donor with Graves disease. Written as DNA, the CDR3 is TGTGCCAGCAGCTTAGGTGTGACTTGGTATGAGCAGTTCTTC. This codes for CASSLGVTWYEQFF.